This record concerns one T cell receptor (beta chain) sequence. Its binding antigen is unknown. Per-base qualities were not stored, and no clone one base away is much larger. The data were taken from a study of CD8 T cell repertoires and HIV-1 epitope variants (dated by TCRdb to the early 2020s). Notes on the research overall: In separate culture wells, T cells were stimulated with each of twenty-five peptides that represented autologous and known Gag and Nef epitope variants. The control conditions were a CMV, EBV and flu peptide pool, the Ebola AY9 epitope as a negative control, and a well with no peptide. The epitopes tested were three Gag epitope families plus Nef HW9 and YT9. Using the EasySep Human T Cell Enrichment Kit, T cells were enriched and then co-cultured with an equal number of autologous T cell-negative cells acting as antigen-presenting cells. Cultures were maintained for approximately eleven days in IMDM with gentamicin, and half-media changes adding IL-2, IL-7 and IL-15 were performed on days 3 and 7. An aliquot of 1M T cells was set aside as an uncultured baseline condition, separate from the approximately 83 T cell cultures. A total of fewer than 85 T cell cultures were run, with each culture condition performed in triplicate except for one peptide, which was performed in duplicate. On the study overall, not on this receptor specifically: About 5 clonotypes recognized the Nef KF9 family and one clonotype recognized the HW9 family, while no responses to the TAALDMSHF plasma variant were seen. Nine antigen-specific TCR beta clonotypes were identified, and about 6 of them appeared cross-reactive for autologous or known escape epitope variants. The assay could identify only TCR beta chains and pointed to proliferation in response to antigen, not to T cell function or cytokine profile.

The immunoSEQ platform was used to sequence TCR beta CDR3 regions at survey depth. The QIAamp DNA micro kit was used to extract genomic DNA from every cultured and uncultured CD8+ T cell population. As for the original processing: Any sample with under 5,000 productive reads was excluded, and this exclusion removed about 7% of the roughly 75 cultures stimulated with HIV peptides. Sequences were trimmed to CDR3 by a MANAFEST web app, and nonproductive sequences, CDR3s under 5 amino acids, and sequences not starting with C or ending with F/W were removed. To count as antigen-specific, a clonotype had to be expanded in at least 2 of 3 replicates compared with the no-peptide control at FDR 0.01, and only within one epitope family. A frequency at least fivefold higher than in wells stimulated with peptides from other epitope families was additionally required for specific clonotypes. The table was pulled from immuneACCESS by TCRdb, which kept in-frame rearrangements only. Such tables lose some clones; where checked, under half of the loss comes from unresolved V genes, and the rest has no known cause. V and J calls and clone size are those listed in that table; D and trimming were worked out from the DNA. The sample table holds about 2,800 clones, of which under 75% were seen once. Of the sample, over 30% falls within the top ten clones.

CDR1 GTSNPN and CDR2 SVGIG are derived from the germline V gene (reference sequence). Deletion took 3 bases off V and 1 base off J, with a span of 11 bases between the germline ends. From the cysteine through the phenylalanine, the CDR3 covers 14 amino acids. Only CDR3 DNA remains: 42 bases, in frame from the first base. The EasySep Human CD8+ T Cell Enrichment Kit was used on day 10 to isolate CD8+ T cells from every culture. What was sequenced was cultured CD8+ T cells derived from PBMCs. This chain joins TRBV30 to TRBJ2-3; the D gene identity is not certain. This receptor was identified in a male donor with HIV. The CDR3 reads as follows: CAWRKPQGTDTQYF. The sequenced DNA: TGTGCCTGGAGAAAACCCCAGGGCACAGATACGCAGTATTTT.